The rows below give T cell receptor beta chains drawn from one sample of a study of T-cell reconstitution after alpha-beta-depleted transplantation in children. MiXCR, run by TCRdb on the PCR reads, gives a single entry per CDR3 protein. The sample has a few hundred thousand distinct CDR3 sequences, about a fifth seen once. The sample was PBMCs from the stem cell graft donor, taken from the stem cell graft. The receptors were gathered from a human donor who donated a stem cell graft to a child with acute myeloid leukemia. Both conserved end residues are part of each CDR3. A D gene is named only where the DNA matches it firmly. Clone size is not always given. Where it is, it says once, few, many or a class for expanded clones.

D: TRBD2
V: TRBV12-3/TRBV12-4
J: TRBJ2-1
size: many
DNA: TGTGCCAGCAGCCTTAATGGACTAGGCAATGAGCAGTTCTTC
CDR3: CASSLNGLGNEQFF

D: NA
V: TRBV9
J: TRBJ2-1
size: many
DNA: TGTGCCAGCAGCCTCGAGGGGATTCCCTACAATGAGCAGTTCTTC
CDR3: CASSLEGIPYNEQFF

D: TRBD2
V: TRBV12-3/TRBV12-4
J: TRBJ2-2
size: NA
DNA: TGTGCCAGCAGGTTACTAGCGGGAGTACCCGGGGAGCTGTTTTTT
CDR3: CASRLLAGVPGELFF

D: NA
V: TRBV4-3
J: TRBJ1-1
size: NA
DNA: TGCGCCAGCAGCCAAGATCGAGTGAACACTGAAGCTTTCTTT
CDR3: CASSQDRVNTEAFF

D: NA
V: TRBV5-1
J: TRBJ2-7
size: few
DNA: TGCGCCAGCAGCTCCCCGGCCGGGGGAACAGTGTACTTC
CDR3: CASSSPAGGTVYF

D: TRBD2
V: TRBV15
J: TRBJ2-1
size: few
DNA: TGTGCCACCAGCTATGGGACTAGCCGTTCGTACAATGAGCAGTTCTTC
CDR3: CATSYGTSRSYNEQFF

D: TRBD2
V: TRBV20-1
J: TRBJ2-1
size: few
DNA: TGCAGTGTGCGAACTAGCGGGAGAAGGACGGAGTTCTTC
CDR3: CSVRTSGRRTEFF

D: NA
V: TRBV7-2
J: TRBJ2-5
size: many
DNA: TGTGCCAGCAGCTTAGTTCCCAGCTACCAAGAGACCCAGTACTTC
CDR3: CASSLVPSYQETQYF

D: NA
V: TRBV6-5
J: TRBJ1-4
size: many
DNA: TGTGCCAGCAGTTACAGCGGCGGGGCAGCGAGAAATGAAAAACTGTTTTTT
CDR3: CASSYSGGAARNEKLFF

D: NA
V: TRBV29-1
J: TRBJ2-3
size: NA
DNA: TGCAGCGTTCAAAGGACAGACCGCACAGATACGCAGTATTTT
CDR3: CSVQRTDRTDTQYF

D: NA
V: TRBV30
J: TRBJ2-5
size: NA
DNA: TGTGCCTGCAACCCCATAAGTAGGGACCAGTACTTC
CDR3: CACNPISRDQYF

D: NA
V: TRBV4-1
J: TRBJ2-5
size: NA
DNA: TGCGCCAGCAGCCATCCCGGGGAGACCCAGTACTTC
CDR3: CASSHPGETQYF

D: NA
V: TRBV6-5
J: TRBJ1-1
size: many
DNA: TGTGCCAGCAGTTACTCGGGGGAAGCTTTCTTT
CDR3: CASSYSGEAFF

D: TRBD1
V: TRBV4-1
J: TRBJ2-1
size: NA
DNA: TGCGCCAGCAGCCAAGGGGACAGACCCCATGAGCAGTTCTTC
CDR3: CASSQGDRPHEQFF

D: NA
V: TRBV4-1
J: TRBJ2-3
size: few
DNA: TGCGCCAGCAGCCAAGACCCCCTGGGGGCGGGCACAGATACGCAGTATTTT
CDR3: CASSQDPLGAGTDTQYF

D: NA
V: TRBV29-1
J: TRBJ1-3
size: many
DNA: TGCAGCGTTGGGGGACGGTCTGGAAACACCATATATTTT
CDR3: CSVGGRSGNTIYF

D: NA
V: TRBV11-1
J: TRBJ1-2
size: few
DNA: TGTGCCAGCAGCCCTCATGTAGCTAACTATGGCTACACCTTC
CDR3: CASSPHVANYGYTF

D: NA
V: TRBV29-1
J: TRBJ2-3
size: many
DNA: TGCAGCCTTACGGACCTCACAGATACGCAGTATTTT
CDR3: CSLTDLTDTQYF

D: NA
V: TRBV4-1
J: TRBJ2-3
size: many
DNA: TGCGCCAGCAGCCAAGATCGTCTTACGCAGTATTTT
CDR3: CASSQDRLTQYF

D: NA
V: TRBV12-3/TRBV12-4
J: TRBJ2-7
size: few
DNA: TGTGCCAGCAGTTTTTCGGTACGGACCTACGAGCAGTACTTC
CDR3: CASSFSVRTYEQYF

D: TRBD2
V: TRBV7-2
J: TRBJ2-1
size: NA
DNA: TGTGCCAGCAGCCCGATTCGAGCGGGAGGTTTTGAGCAGTTCTTC
CDR3: CASSPIRAGGFEQFF

D: TRBD1
V: TRBV7-2
J: TRBJ2-7
size: few
DNA: TGTGCCAGCAGCTTCATAGGACAGGGTTCCTACGAGCAGTACTTC
CDR3: CASSFIGQGSYEQYF

D: NA
V: TRBV20-1
J: TRBJ2-7
size: NA
DNA: TGCAGTGCTAGTTCCCCCCTTCTGAGCTCCTACGAGCAGTACTTC
CDR3: CSASSPLLSSYEQYF

D: TRBD2
V: TRBV11-2
J: TRBJ2-1
size: NA
DNA: TGTGCCAGCAGCTCCCGACTAGCCCAGTACAATGAGCAGTTCTTC
CDR3: CASSSRLAQYNEQFF